This T cell receptor (beta chain) was profiled in a study of T cell repertoires in cytomegalovirus infection. Regarding the study as a whole: In two of eight donors, the top clonotype was HLA-C-restricted CMV-specific. There were carriers of CMV plus the relevant HLA, and cumulative public TCR beta family frequency identified them.

V dropped 1 base and J dropped 0 bases, with 9 bases sitting between them. The CDR3 extends over 14 amino acids. Germline V gives CDR1 DFQATT, CDR2 SNEGSKA (reference sequence). Turning to this clonotype: Its antigen is not identified.

TCRdb itself ran the reads through MiXCR, one entry per CDR3 protein. This table has more than 200,000 distinct CDR3 sequences, 8% to 9.5% appearing once. The TCR comes from a human donor in good health (CMV status not recorded). Some clones in this sample may be carry-over from other donors' samples. Material for sequencing was PBMCs. The chain recombines TRBV20-1 with TRBJ1-1; weak D call: TRBD1 (6 bases). The CDR3 loop reads CSARVDSMNTEAFF. Here the CDR3 DNA reads TGCAGTGCTAGAGTGGACAGTATGAACACTGAAGCTTTCTTT.